These T cell receptor beta chains were read from a single sample in a study of blood T cell repertoires in COVID-19. Libraries were prepared by immunoSEQ multiplex PCR; TCRdb keeps only in-frame clonotypes and omits some of them. The table records about 350,000 clones, more than 70% of them present only once. The sequenced sample consisted of PBMCs or T cells enriched from blood (not recorded which). These TCRs come from a woman in her twenties or thirties who had recovered from COVID-19. Both conserved end residues are part of each CDR3. A D gene is named only where the DNA matches it firmly. Clone size, where shown, is once, few, many, or a class for clones that have expanded.

j_gene | v_gene | len | abundance | d_gene | CDR3aa | CDR3nt
TRBJ2-7 | TRBV24-1 | 15 | once | TRBD2 | CATSGPEAGVHEQYF | TGTGCCACCAGTGGCCCCGAGGCGGGGGTCCACGAGCAGTACTTC
TRBJ2-7 | TRBV5-8 | 15 | - | TRBD1 | CASTQLGTGIYEQYF | TGTGCCAGCACACAATTAGGGACAGGGATCTACGAGCAGTACTTC
TRBJ1-1 | TRBV4-1 | 17 | - | - | CASSQTFMRSRNTEAFF | TGCGCCAGCAGCCAAACATTCATGCGGTCGAGGAACACTGAAGCTTTCTTT
TRBJ2-3 | TRBV4-3 | 18 | - | TRBD2 | CASSQDLSGGAGTDTQYF | TGCGCCAGCAGCCAAGATCTTTCCGGGGGGGCCGGGACAGATACGCAGTATTTT
TRBJ1-1 | TRBV19 | 18 | - | TRBD1 | CASSPRTGGRYVNTEAFF | TGTGCCAGTAGTCCCAGGACAGGGGGCAGATACGTGAACACTGAAGCTTTCTTT
TRBJ2-3 | TRBV5-1 | 16 | once | TRBD2 | CASSRAPSGGADTQYF | TGCGCCAGCAGCCGGGCCCCTAGCGGGGGGGCAGATACGCAGTATTTT
TRBJ2-1 | TRBV14 | 16 | - | TRBD2 | CASSRNRGGAKNEQFF | TGTGCCAGCAGCCGAAATCGCGGGGGGGCTAAGAATGAGCAGTTCTTC
TRBJ2-7 | TRBV12-3/TRBV12-4 | 13 | - | TRBD1 | CASSRDRDGEQYF | TGTGCCAGCAGTCGAGACAGGGATGGCGAGCAGTACTTC
TRBJ1-5 | TRBV28 | 14 | - | - | CASRTGGETQPQHF | TGTGCCAGCAGGACGGGAGGGGAGACTCAGCCCCAGCATTTT
TRBJ1-2 | TRBV15 | 13 | few | - | CATSTTGRGGYTF | TGTGCCACCAGCACGACGGGGAGAGGAGGCTACACCTTC
TRBJ1-2 | TRBV18 | 15 | once | TRBD1 | CASSPSMDRANGYTF | TGTGCCAGCTCACCCTCTATGGACAGGGCGAATGGCTACACCTTC
TRBJ2-5 | TRBV2 | 13 | - | TRBD2 | CASSGLAGETQYF | TGTGCCAGCAGTGGACTAGCGGGGGAGACCCAGTACTTC
TRBJ1-5 | TRBV12-3/TRBV12-4 | 13 | - | - | CASSLGASQPQHF | TGTGCCAGCAGTTTAGGCGCTAGTCAGCCCCAGCATTTT
TRBJ2-2 | TRBV5-6 | 18 | few | - | CASSLASMEDGPTGELFF | TGTGCCAGCAGCTTGGCCTCGATGGAGGACGGGCCCACCGGGGAGCTGTTTTTT
TRBJ1-1 | TRBV6-5 | 13 | - | - | CASKGTPNTEAFF | TGTGCCAGTAAAGGGACTCCAAACACTGAAGCTTTCTTT
TRBJ2-1 | TRBV7-2 | 15 | - | TRBD2 | CASSFGTSGGDEQFF | TGTGCCAGCAGCTTTGGGACTAGCGGTGGGGATGAGCAGTTCTTC
TRBJ1-5 | TRBV12-3/TRBV12-4 | 12 | - | - | CASSFGGRPQHF | TGTGCCAGCAGTTTTGGAGGCCGACCCCAGCATTTT
TRBJ1-5 | TRBV29-1 | 12 | once | TRBD1 | CSVGQGDQPQHF | TGCAGCGTGGGACAGGGGGATCAGCCCCAGCATTTT
TRBJ2-7 | TRBV7-9 | 15 | - | TRBD2 | CASSSGLAGAHEQYF | TGTGCCAGCAGCTCTGGACTAGCGGGGGCCCACGAGCAGTACTTC
TRBJ1-3 | TRBV29-1 | 14 | - | - | CSVEGQGTGNTIYF | TGCAGCGTTGAAGGGCAGGGTACAGGAAACACCATATATTTT
TRBJ1-2 | TRBV27 | 14 | - | - | CASSQAGQFDGYTF | TGTGCCAGCAGTCAAGCCGGACAATTTGACGGCTACACCTTC
TRBJ1-2 | TRBV3-1/TRBV3-2 | 17 | once | - | CASSQEQGTFPNYGYTF | TGTGCCAGCAGCCAAGAGCAGGGGACCTTCCCTAACTATGGCTACACCTTC
TRBJ2-2 | TRBV24-1 | 13 | - | - | CATRGPATGELFF | TGTGCCACCAGGGGGCCGGCCACCGGGGAGCTGTTTTTT
TRBJ2-4 | TRBV19 | 13 | - | - | CASSAGIPNIQYF | TGTGCCAGTAGTGCCGGGATCCCAAACATTCAGTACTTC
TRBJ1-2 | TRBV5-1 | 16 | - | - | CASSLGDRKWASGYTF | TGCGCCAGCAGCTTGGGTGACAGAAAGTGGGCGTCTGGCTACACCTTC
TRBJ2-1 | TRBV6-6 | 18 | - | TRBD2 | CASSPLAGGPSSHNEQFF | TGTGCCAGCAGTCCACTAGCGGGGGGGCCGAGCAGCCACAATGAGCAGTTCTTC
TRBJ2-2 | TRBV5-4 | 16 | once | TRBD1 | CASSSDRGVNTGELFF | TGTGCCAGCAGTAGCGACAGGGGAGTAAACACCGGGGAGCTGTTTTTT
TRBJ2-1 | TRBV19 | 13 | - | - | CASTIGSGGEQFF | TGTGCCAGTACCATTGGGTCCGGCGGGGAGCAGTTCTTC
TRBJ2-3 | TRBV27 | 13 | - | TRBD2 | CASKKRGIDTQYF | TGTGCCAGCAAAAAGCGGGGTATAGATACGCAGTATTTT
TRBJ2-1 | TRBV9 | 15 | - | - | CASSVIMTDHNEQFF | TGTGCCAGCAGCGTAATAATGACTGATCACAATGAGCAGTTCTTC
TRBJ2-5 | TRBV5-1 | 15 | - | TRBD1 | CASSFATGGDETQYF | TGCGCCAGCAGCTTCGCGACAGGGGGCGATGAGACCCAGTACTTC
TRBJ2-1 | TRBV7-9 | 16 | - | - | CASSLLVANSANEQFF | TGTGCCAGCAGCCTCCTGGTCGCGAATTCTGCCAATGAGCAGTTCTTC
TRBJ1-3 | TRBV9 | 13 | - | - | CASSVGLGNTIYF | TGTGCCAGCAGCGTAGGGCTCGGAAACACCATATATTTT
TRBJ1-5 | TRBV4-1 | 13 | - | - | CASSQGPGQPQHF | TGCGCCAGCAGCCAAGGCCCAGGTCAGCCCCAGCATTTT
TRBJ2-3 | TRBV10-3 | 16 | - | - | CAISEPRGSETDTQYF | TGTGCCATCAGTGAGCCCAGAGGTTCCGAAACAGATACGCAGTATTTT
TRBJ1-4 | TRBV5-4 | 13 | - | TRBD1 | CASSRDSNEKLFF | TGTGCCAGCAGCCGGGACAGTAATGAAAAACTGTTTTTT
TRBJ1-1 | TRBV11-2 | 14 | - | - | CASSLGAGNTEAFF | TGTGCCAGCAGCTTAGGGGCAGGGAACACTGAAGCTTTCTTT
TRBJ1-2 | TRBV9 | 14 | - | TRBD1 | CASSSGTGNYGYTF | TGTGCCAGCAGCTCCGGGACAGGGAATTATGGCTACACCTTC
TRBJ1-2 | TRBV6-5 | 14 | - | - | CASSYLTENYGYTF | TGTGCCAGCAGTTACTTAACGGAGAACTATGGCTACACCTTC
TRBJ1-2 | TRBV19 | 13 | - | - | CATRRTGGRGYTF | TGTGCCACCCGTAGGACGGGGGGCCGTGGCTACACCTTC
TRBJ1-1 | TRBV5-1 | 14 | - | - | CASARGGENTEAFF | TGCGCCAGCGCCCGGGGGGGCGAGAACACTGAAGCTTTCTTT
TRBJ1-1 | TRBV5-1 | 14 | - | - | CASSRGILNTEAFF | TGCGCCAGCAGCAGAGGTATACTGAACACTGAAGCTTTCTTT
TRBJ1-1 | TRBV28 | 16 | - | TRBD1 | CASSPTGQGERTEAFF | TGTGCCAGCAGTCCCACGGGACAGGGAGAGAGAACTGAAGCTTTCTTT
TRBJ1-5 | TRBV19 | 13 | - | TRBD1 | CASTDRGRQPQHF | TGTGCCAGTACTGACAGGGGGCGTCAGCCCCAGCATTTT
TRBJ2-2 | TRBV11-2 | 17 | few | - | CASSLDLITGTTGELFF | TGTGCCAGCAGCTTAGATCTTATCACAGGGACAACCGGGGAGCTGTTTTTT
TRBJ1-5 | TRBV2 | 15 | - | - | CASSDTGPSGQPQHF | TGTGCCAGCAGTGATACAGGCCCCTCGGGTCAGCCCCAGCATTTT
TRBJ2-1 | TRBV5-5 | 16 | - | TRBD2 | CASSLVRAGGLYEQFF | TGTGCCAGCAGCTTGGTTAGAGCGGGGGGGCTCTATGAGCAGTTCTTC
TRBJ1-5 | TRBV4-1 | 15 | - | - | CASSREDGAHQPQHF | TGCGCCAGCAGCCGGGAGGACGGAGCCCATCAGCCCCAGCATTTT
TRBJ2-3 | TRBV7-2 | 14 | - | - | CASSLRVYTDTQYF | TGTGCCAGCAGCCTTCGAGTGTACACAGATACGCAGTATTTT
TRBJ1-2 | TRBV19 | 13 | once | TRBD1 | CASSRDRNYGYTF | TGTGCCAGTAGTAGGGACAGAAACTATGGCTACACCTTC
TRBJ2-3 | TRBV6-4 | 15 | - | TRBD2 | CASSQERGTTDTQYF | TGTGCCAGCAGTCAGGAGCGGGGGACCACAGATACGCAGTATTTT
TRBJ1-1 | TRBV19 | 11 | few | - | CASSPNTEAFF | TGTGCCAGTAGTCCAAACACTGAAGCTTTCTTT
TRBJ1-1 | TRBV2 | 13 | - | - | CARPGHLNTEAFF | TGTGCCAGACCGGGACACCTGAACACTGAAGCTTTCTTT
TRBJ1-3 | TRBV27 | 15 | - | TRBD1 | CASRSGTVYGNTIYF | TGTGCCAGCAGGTCCGGGACAGTTTATGGAAACACCATATATTTT
TRBJ2-7 | TRBV4-2 | 15 | - | TRBD1 | CASSLYIDRGAEQYF | TGTGCCAGCAGCCTCTACATTGACAGGGGCGCCGAGCAGTACTTC